Each of the 29 T cell receptor beta chains below was sequenced from the same sample in a study of blood T cell repertoires in COVID-19 (TCRdb year 2020). Receptors were amplified or captured by the immunoSEQ multiplex PCR assay. In its TCRdb copy, this immuneACCESS table keeps in-frame sequences only and misses some clones. Where compared with another copy, unresolved V genes explain less than half of these, and the others have no known cause. The sample records approximately 200,000 clones, roughly 77% of which are singletons. Over 9.5% of the sample is in the top ten clones. The sequenced sample was peripheral blood. These receptors all stem from a woman aged 80 or over with COVID-19, enrolled during active disease.

In DNA, the CDR3 is TGTGCCAGCAGTGAGGACGGCAGGGCGCACACCGGGGAGCTGTTTTTT. This encodes CASSEDGRAHTGELFF. The chain combines TRBV6-1 with TRBJ2-2; possible D gene TRBD1, 5 bases. Germline V lookup: CDR1 MNHNS, CDR2 SASEGT. CDR3 length: 16 residues. The V end lost 3 bases, the J end lost 3 bases, and 14 bases lay between the germline ends.

This chain links TRBV5-1 with TRBJ1-1, with D uncertain. The CDR3 has 14 residues. Germline V gene data show CDR1 as SGHRS and CDR2 as YFSETQ. V was shortened by 0 bases and J by 4 bases, with 10 bases between the two germline ends. CDR3 coding DNA: TGCGCCAGCAGCTTGGGATATGGTAGCACTGAAGCTTTCTTT. Protein product: CASSLGYGSTEAFF.

With respect to this clone: The sample has other DNA sequences that encode this CDR3 too. The chain couples TRBV4-3 to TRBJ1-4; D is undetermined. The CDR3 consists of 15 residues. Trimming left V 0 bases short and J 3 bases short, with 8 bases between. Germline V CDR1 and CDR2: LGHNA, YSLEER. The CDR3 nucleotides read TGCGCCAGCAGCCAAGATCGGGGAGCTAATGAAAAACTGTTTTTT. Translated, it gives CASSQDRGANEKLFF.

V and J are TRBV2 and TRBJ2-1; tentative D call: TRBD2 (6 bases). Per the germline V gene, CDR1 is SNHLY and CDR2 is FYNNEI. This CDR3 region has 13 residues. V was clipped by 6 bases and J by 7 bases, with 13 bases between them. The CDR3 protein is CASREGVGNEQFF. In DNA, the CDR3 is TGTGCCAGCAGGGAGGGAGTAGGGAATGAGCAGTTCTTC.

The J gene is TRBJ1-2, the V gene TRBV19, with D perhaps TRBD1 (5 bases). V lost 5 bases to trimming and J lost 3 bases, with 10 bases between them. Germline CDR1 reads LNHDA; CDR2 reads SQIVND (reference sequence). This CDR3 contains 13 residues. For the CDR3, the DNA is TGTGCCAGTAGTGCCGGGACTTACTATGGCTACACCTTC. Encoded protein: CASSAGTYYGYTF. Full variable domain (remainder filled in from reference TRBV19 and TRBJ1-2): DGGITQSPKYLFRKEGQNVTLSCEQNLNHDAMYWYRQDPGQGLRLIYYSQIVNDFQKGDIAEGYSVSREKKESFPLTVTSAQKNPTAFYLCASSAGTYYGYTFGSGTRLTVV.

V is TRBV27 and J is TRBJ2-3, with 11 bases lining up with TRBD2. The ends lost 5 bases at V and 3 bases at J; junction bases unmatched: 4. The CDR3 contains 15 residues. Germline V gives CDR1 MNHEY, CDR2 SMNVEV (reference sequence). CDR3 sequence reads: CASSISGGGTDTQYF. DNA for the CDR3: TGTGCCAGCAGTATTAGCGGGGGGGGTACAGATACGCAGTATTTT.

The V and J genes are TRBV28 and TRBJ2-5; D is uncertain. There are 14 residues in the CDR3. Looked up from germline, CDR1 is MDHEN and CDR2 is SYDVKM. The V and J ends lost 6 bases and 0 bases respectively, with 11 bases between them. CDR3 DNA sequence: TGTGCCAGCAGCCAGATCTTGTACCAAGAGACCCAGTACTTC. This sequence encodes CASSQILYQETQYF.

V gene TRBV3-1 (or the pseudogene TRBV3-2) combines with J gene TRBJ2-7, with D possibly being TRBD2 (5 bases). Germline V gives CDR1 LGHDT, CDR2 YNNKEL (reference sequence). The CDR3 spans 12 residues. V lost 4 bases and J lost 4, with 8 bases in between. The CDR3 is CASSRGSYEQYF. The CDR3, as DNA: TGTGCCAGCAGCCGAGGGAGTTACGAGCAGTACTTC.

The V call is TRBV5-1, the J call TRBJ1-1, with TRBD1 as a possible D gene (5 bases). This CDR3 contains 14 residues. Per the germline V gene, CDR1 is SGHRS and CDR2 is YFSETQ. V lost 1 base and J 1 base, leaving 8 bases between the germline ends. The chain's CDR3 is CASSLTRANTEAFF. The CDR3 DNA reads as TGCGCCAGCAGCTTGACCAGGGCGAACACTGAAGCTTTCTTT.

This clone was recorded only once. V usage is TRBV4-2 and J usage is TRBJ1-4; possible D gene TRBD1, 5 bases. Germline CDR1 and CDR2: LGHNA and YNFKEQ. The CDR3 contains 15 residues. V lost 1 base and J 8 bases, leaving 14 bases between the germline ends. CDR3: CASSQGARVQEKLFF. The CDR3 nucleotides read TGTGCCAGCAGCCAAGGAGCCAGGGTGCAGGAAAAACTGTTTTTT.

V usage is TRBV2 and J usage is TRBJ1-2, with D tentatively TRBD1 (6 bases). The CDR3 spans 13 residues. Germline V gene lookup returns CDR1 SNHLY and CDR2 FYNNEI. V lost 6 bases and J lost 5, with 13 bases in between. The chain's CDR3 is CASSLGQPYGYTF. The CDR3, as DNA: TGTGCCAGCAGCTTAGGACAGCCATATGGCTACACCTTC.

The rearrangement links TRBV5-8 to TRBJ1-1; tentatively, D is TRBD1 (5 bases). Germline lookup yields CDR1 SGHTS and CDR2 YDEGEE. The CDR3 totals 12 residues. V lost 4 bases and J lost 10, with 14 bases in between. The CDR3 sequence is CASSVEGLRAFF. The CDR3 DNA reads TGTGCCAGCAGCGTGGAGGGGCTGCGAGCTTTCTTT.

This clone has ten or more counts. J is TRBJ1-2 and V is TRBV25-1; D is uncertain. CDR1 is MGHDK and CDR2 is SYGVNS in the germline V gene. Trimming cost V 7 bases and J 1 base, with 16 bases left between them. This CDR3 is 15 amino acids long. The CDR3 DNA sequence: TGTGCCAGCACTGAGGGTGAAGGACTTAACTATGGCTACACCTTC. It codes for CASTEGEGLNYGYTF.

This chain uses TRBV7-9 with TRBJ2-5; TRBD2 matches at 12 bases. The CDR3 totals 16 residues. Germline V gene sequence: CDR1 SEHNR, CDR2 FQNEAQ (reference sequence). V gave up 1 base and J gave up 5 bases; unmatched junction bases: 5. This CDR3 is CASSLGASGRAETQYF. The CDR3 region has the DNA TGTGCCAGCAGCTTAGGAGCTAGCGGGAGGGCGGAGACCCAGTACTTC.

The gene calls are TRBV10-3 and TRBJ2-7; a possible D gene is TRBD2 (6 bases). Trimming stripped 0 bases from V and 3 bases from J, with 12 bases between. CDR1 is ENHRY, CDR2 SYGVKD, per germline. The CDR3 sequence is 15 residues long. The CDR3 here is CAISESREANYEQYF. CDR3 bases: TGTGCCATCAGTGAGTCCAGGGAGGCCAACTACGAGCAGTACTTC.

The gene calls are TRBV18 and TRBJ2-7; the D gene is possibly TRBD2 (5 bases). The CDR3 contains 13 residues. Germline V gene lookup returns CDR1 KGHSH and CDR2 LQKENI. V lost 3 bases, J lost 1 base, and 7 bases lay in between. The CDR3: CASSPGASYEQYF. CDR3 nucleotides: TGTGCCAGCTCACCGGGAGCATCCTACGAGCAGTACTTC.

The CDR3 nucleotides read TGTGCCAGCAGAGTCCCCGCCGGGGGTTATGGCTACACCTTC. Protein: CASRVPAGGYGYTF. The V and J genes are TRBV27 and TRBJ1-2; the D gene is possibly TRBD1 (5 bases). CDR1 and CDR2 from the germline V gene are MNHEY and SMNVEV (reference sequence). The CDR3 loop spans 14 amino acids. Deletions cut 6 bases from V and 5 bases from J, with 16 bases between.

The chain recombines TRBV27 with TRBJ1-5; unclear D gene. Looked up from germline, CDR1 is MNHEY and CDR2 is SMNVEV (reference sequence). The CDR3 covers 12 residues. The V end was cut by 6 bases, the J end by 1 base, with 4 bases between. The CDR3 loop reads CASRGSNQPQHF. The CDR3 DNA is TGTGCCAGCAGGGGCAGCAATCAGCCCCAGCATTTT.

The V call is TRBV30, the J call TRBJ1-2, with D possibly being TRBD1 (5 bases). This CDR3 spans 9 amino acids. With 8 bases removed from V and 7 bases from J, the gap between germline ends came to 8 bases. The germline CDR1 and CDR2 sequences are GTSNPN and SVGIG (reference sequence). CDR3: CAGGGGYTF. The CDR3 bases are TGTGCCGGCGGGGGTGGCTACACCTTC.

The gene calls are TRBV3-1 (or the pseudogene TRBV3-2) and TRBJ2-1; 8 bases fit TRBD2. CDR3 length equals 14 residues. The V and J ends lost 4 bases and 10 bases, in that order; junction bases with no gene match: 9. Germline CDR1 reads LGHDT; CDR2 reads YNNKEL (reference sequence). The CDR3 DNA reads TGTGCCAGCAGCCCCACTAGCGGCCTAGGGGAGCAGTTCTTC. Translation: CASSPTSGLGEQFF.

This clone was observed a few times. The chain uses TRBV7-8 and TRBJ2-7, with 9 bases that match TRBD2. J lost 3 bases, V lost 3 bases, and 6 bases had no gene match. The CDR3 loop spans 15 amino acids. CDR1 is SGHVS, CDR2 FQNEAQ, per germline. The CDR3 coding sequence is TGTGCCAGCAGCTTTAAGCGGGGGGCTGACTACGAGCAGTACTTC. Translation gives CASSFKRGADYEQYF.

The chain combines TRBV19 with TRBJ1-2, with D perhaps TRBD1 (5 bases). Trimming pared 2 bases from V and 0 bases from J, leaving 13 bases between. In germline, CDR1 is LNHDA, CDR2 SQIVND (reference sequence). The CDR3 spans 16 residues. CDR3 residues: CASSIWGGGPNYGYTF. The DNA for the CDR3 is TGTGCCAGTAGTATATGGGGCGGGGGACCTAACTATGGCTACACCTTC.

The genes are TRBV6-6 and TRBJ1-6, with D uncertain. Trimming left V 4 bases short and J 8 bases short, with 18 bases between. This CDR3 region has 16 residues. The germline V gene encodes CDR1 MNHNY and CDR2 SVGAGI (reference sequence). The CDR3 nucleotides are TGTGCCAGCAGTTCTTCCCGACGGGGTATACATTCACCCCTCCACTTT. Amino acid sequence: CASSSSRRGIHSPLHF.

This clone was observed a few times. This chain uses TRBV5-1 with TRBJ2-1; 7 bases agree with TRBD1. Germline trimming cut 6 bases from V and 6 bases from J; bases unmatched to any gene: 9. The CDR3 loop spans 14 amino acids. The germline CDR1 and CDR2 sequences are SGHRS and YFSETQ. CDR3 in amino acids: CASTNPDRANEQFF. Written as DNA, the CDR3 is TGCGCCAGCACCAACCCAGACAGGGCCAATGAGCAGTTCTTC.

The chain couples TRBV27 to TRBJ2-1, with 9 nucleotides matching TRBD2. CDR1 and CDR2 from the germline V gene are MNHEY and SMNVEV (reference sequence). This CDR3 comprises 15 residues. Trimming cost V 2 bases and J 7 bases; bases outside gene matches: 6. CDR3 bases: TGTGCCAGCAGTTTAAGTCTAGCGGGATTGAATGAGCAGTTCTTC. As protein: CASSLSLAGLNEQFF.

The chain employs TRBV7-2 and TRBJ2-5; 13 bases map to TRBD2. Germline values: CDR1 SGHTA, CDR2 FQGNSA. The CDR3 length is 16 residues. V was pared by 5 bases and J by 6 bases, with 9 bases of the junction left unmatched. In nucleotides, the CDR3 is TGTGCCAGCAGCCAAAGACTAGCGGGGGGCTCGCAGACCCAGTACTTC. This encodes CASSQRLAGGSQTQYF.

The chain links TRBV24-1 to TRBJ2-1; possibly TRBD1 for D (6 bases). Germline V gene data show CDR1 as KGHDR and CDR2 as SFDVKD. The V gene lost 5 bases and the J gene lost 8 bases, with 9 bases spanning the gap. This CDR3 region has 12 residues. Here the CDR3 reads CATSGEGDEQFF. DNA for the CDR3: TGTGCCACCAGTGGAGAGGGGGATGAGCAGTTCTTC.

The gene calls are TRBV6-5 and TRBJ1-3, with D maybe TRBD1 (5 bases). Trimming removed 7 bases from V and 0 bases from J, with 13 bases in between. Germline-derived CDR1 and CDR2 are MNHEY and SVGAGI. CDR3 length: 15 residues. CDR3 nucleotide sequence: TGTGCCAGCAACCCCAGGGTATACTCTGGAAACACCATATATTTT. This gives the protein CASNPRVYSGNTIYF.

The chain has TRBV20-1 and TRBJ1-4; the D is unclear. Trimming took off 3 bases at V and 3 bases at J, with 8 bases between the two ends. CDR1 DFQATT and CDR2 SNEGSKA come from the germline V gene (reference sequence). The CDR3 covers 13 residues. The CDR3 bases are TGCAGTGCTAGTAAGGGAGCTAATGAAAAACTGTTTTTT. It translates to CSASKGANEKLFF.